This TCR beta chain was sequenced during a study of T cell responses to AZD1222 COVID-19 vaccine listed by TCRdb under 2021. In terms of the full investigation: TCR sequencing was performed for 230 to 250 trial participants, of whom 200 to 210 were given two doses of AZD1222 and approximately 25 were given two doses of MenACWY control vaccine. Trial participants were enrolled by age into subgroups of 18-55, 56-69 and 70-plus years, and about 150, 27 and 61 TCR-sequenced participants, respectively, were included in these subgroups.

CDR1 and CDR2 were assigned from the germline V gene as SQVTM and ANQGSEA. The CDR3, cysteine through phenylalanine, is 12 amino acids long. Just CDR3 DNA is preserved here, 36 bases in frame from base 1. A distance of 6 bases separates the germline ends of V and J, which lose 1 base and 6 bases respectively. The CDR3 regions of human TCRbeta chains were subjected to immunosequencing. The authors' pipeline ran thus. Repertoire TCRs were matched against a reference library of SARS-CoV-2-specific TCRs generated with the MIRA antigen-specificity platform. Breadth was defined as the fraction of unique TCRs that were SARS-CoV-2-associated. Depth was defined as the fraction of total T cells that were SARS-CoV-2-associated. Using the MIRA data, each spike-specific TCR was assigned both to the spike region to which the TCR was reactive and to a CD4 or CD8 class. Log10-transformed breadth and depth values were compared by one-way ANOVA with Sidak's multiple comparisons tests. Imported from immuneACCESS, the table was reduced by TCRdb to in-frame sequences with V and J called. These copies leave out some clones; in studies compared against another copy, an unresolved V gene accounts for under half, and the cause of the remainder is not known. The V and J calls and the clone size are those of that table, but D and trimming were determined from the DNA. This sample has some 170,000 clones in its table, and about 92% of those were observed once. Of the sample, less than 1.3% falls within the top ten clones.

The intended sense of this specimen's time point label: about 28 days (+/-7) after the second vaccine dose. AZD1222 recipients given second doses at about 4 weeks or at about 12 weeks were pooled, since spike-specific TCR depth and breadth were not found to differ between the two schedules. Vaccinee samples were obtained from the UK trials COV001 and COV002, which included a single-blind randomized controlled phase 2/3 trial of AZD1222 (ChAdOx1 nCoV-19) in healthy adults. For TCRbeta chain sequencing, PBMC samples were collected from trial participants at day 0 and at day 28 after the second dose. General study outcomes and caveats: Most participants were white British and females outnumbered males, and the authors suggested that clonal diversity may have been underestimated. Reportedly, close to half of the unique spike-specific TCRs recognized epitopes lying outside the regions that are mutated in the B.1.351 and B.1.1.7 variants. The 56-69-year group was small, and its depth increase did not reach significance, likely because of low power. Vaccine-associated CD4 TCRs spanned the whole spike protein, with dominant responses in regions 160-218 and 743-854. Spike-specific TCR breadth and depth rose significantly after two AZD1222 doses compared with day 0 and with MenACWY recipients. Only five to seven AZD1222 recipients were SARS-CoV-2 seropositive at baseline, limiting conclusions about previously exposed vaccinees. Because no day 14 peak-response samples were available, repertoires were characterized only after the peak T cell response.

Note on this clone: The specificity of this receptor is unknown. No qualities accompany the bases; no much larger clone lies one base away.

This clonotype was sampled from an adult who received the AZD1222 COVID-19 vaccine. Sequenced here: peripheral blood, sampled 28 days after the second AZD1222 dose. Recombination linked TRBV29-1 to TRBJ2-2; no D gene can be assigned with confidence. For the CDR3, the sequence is CSVEVVPGELFF. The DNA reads TGCAGCGTTGAAGTGGTACCCGGGGAGCTGTTTTTT.